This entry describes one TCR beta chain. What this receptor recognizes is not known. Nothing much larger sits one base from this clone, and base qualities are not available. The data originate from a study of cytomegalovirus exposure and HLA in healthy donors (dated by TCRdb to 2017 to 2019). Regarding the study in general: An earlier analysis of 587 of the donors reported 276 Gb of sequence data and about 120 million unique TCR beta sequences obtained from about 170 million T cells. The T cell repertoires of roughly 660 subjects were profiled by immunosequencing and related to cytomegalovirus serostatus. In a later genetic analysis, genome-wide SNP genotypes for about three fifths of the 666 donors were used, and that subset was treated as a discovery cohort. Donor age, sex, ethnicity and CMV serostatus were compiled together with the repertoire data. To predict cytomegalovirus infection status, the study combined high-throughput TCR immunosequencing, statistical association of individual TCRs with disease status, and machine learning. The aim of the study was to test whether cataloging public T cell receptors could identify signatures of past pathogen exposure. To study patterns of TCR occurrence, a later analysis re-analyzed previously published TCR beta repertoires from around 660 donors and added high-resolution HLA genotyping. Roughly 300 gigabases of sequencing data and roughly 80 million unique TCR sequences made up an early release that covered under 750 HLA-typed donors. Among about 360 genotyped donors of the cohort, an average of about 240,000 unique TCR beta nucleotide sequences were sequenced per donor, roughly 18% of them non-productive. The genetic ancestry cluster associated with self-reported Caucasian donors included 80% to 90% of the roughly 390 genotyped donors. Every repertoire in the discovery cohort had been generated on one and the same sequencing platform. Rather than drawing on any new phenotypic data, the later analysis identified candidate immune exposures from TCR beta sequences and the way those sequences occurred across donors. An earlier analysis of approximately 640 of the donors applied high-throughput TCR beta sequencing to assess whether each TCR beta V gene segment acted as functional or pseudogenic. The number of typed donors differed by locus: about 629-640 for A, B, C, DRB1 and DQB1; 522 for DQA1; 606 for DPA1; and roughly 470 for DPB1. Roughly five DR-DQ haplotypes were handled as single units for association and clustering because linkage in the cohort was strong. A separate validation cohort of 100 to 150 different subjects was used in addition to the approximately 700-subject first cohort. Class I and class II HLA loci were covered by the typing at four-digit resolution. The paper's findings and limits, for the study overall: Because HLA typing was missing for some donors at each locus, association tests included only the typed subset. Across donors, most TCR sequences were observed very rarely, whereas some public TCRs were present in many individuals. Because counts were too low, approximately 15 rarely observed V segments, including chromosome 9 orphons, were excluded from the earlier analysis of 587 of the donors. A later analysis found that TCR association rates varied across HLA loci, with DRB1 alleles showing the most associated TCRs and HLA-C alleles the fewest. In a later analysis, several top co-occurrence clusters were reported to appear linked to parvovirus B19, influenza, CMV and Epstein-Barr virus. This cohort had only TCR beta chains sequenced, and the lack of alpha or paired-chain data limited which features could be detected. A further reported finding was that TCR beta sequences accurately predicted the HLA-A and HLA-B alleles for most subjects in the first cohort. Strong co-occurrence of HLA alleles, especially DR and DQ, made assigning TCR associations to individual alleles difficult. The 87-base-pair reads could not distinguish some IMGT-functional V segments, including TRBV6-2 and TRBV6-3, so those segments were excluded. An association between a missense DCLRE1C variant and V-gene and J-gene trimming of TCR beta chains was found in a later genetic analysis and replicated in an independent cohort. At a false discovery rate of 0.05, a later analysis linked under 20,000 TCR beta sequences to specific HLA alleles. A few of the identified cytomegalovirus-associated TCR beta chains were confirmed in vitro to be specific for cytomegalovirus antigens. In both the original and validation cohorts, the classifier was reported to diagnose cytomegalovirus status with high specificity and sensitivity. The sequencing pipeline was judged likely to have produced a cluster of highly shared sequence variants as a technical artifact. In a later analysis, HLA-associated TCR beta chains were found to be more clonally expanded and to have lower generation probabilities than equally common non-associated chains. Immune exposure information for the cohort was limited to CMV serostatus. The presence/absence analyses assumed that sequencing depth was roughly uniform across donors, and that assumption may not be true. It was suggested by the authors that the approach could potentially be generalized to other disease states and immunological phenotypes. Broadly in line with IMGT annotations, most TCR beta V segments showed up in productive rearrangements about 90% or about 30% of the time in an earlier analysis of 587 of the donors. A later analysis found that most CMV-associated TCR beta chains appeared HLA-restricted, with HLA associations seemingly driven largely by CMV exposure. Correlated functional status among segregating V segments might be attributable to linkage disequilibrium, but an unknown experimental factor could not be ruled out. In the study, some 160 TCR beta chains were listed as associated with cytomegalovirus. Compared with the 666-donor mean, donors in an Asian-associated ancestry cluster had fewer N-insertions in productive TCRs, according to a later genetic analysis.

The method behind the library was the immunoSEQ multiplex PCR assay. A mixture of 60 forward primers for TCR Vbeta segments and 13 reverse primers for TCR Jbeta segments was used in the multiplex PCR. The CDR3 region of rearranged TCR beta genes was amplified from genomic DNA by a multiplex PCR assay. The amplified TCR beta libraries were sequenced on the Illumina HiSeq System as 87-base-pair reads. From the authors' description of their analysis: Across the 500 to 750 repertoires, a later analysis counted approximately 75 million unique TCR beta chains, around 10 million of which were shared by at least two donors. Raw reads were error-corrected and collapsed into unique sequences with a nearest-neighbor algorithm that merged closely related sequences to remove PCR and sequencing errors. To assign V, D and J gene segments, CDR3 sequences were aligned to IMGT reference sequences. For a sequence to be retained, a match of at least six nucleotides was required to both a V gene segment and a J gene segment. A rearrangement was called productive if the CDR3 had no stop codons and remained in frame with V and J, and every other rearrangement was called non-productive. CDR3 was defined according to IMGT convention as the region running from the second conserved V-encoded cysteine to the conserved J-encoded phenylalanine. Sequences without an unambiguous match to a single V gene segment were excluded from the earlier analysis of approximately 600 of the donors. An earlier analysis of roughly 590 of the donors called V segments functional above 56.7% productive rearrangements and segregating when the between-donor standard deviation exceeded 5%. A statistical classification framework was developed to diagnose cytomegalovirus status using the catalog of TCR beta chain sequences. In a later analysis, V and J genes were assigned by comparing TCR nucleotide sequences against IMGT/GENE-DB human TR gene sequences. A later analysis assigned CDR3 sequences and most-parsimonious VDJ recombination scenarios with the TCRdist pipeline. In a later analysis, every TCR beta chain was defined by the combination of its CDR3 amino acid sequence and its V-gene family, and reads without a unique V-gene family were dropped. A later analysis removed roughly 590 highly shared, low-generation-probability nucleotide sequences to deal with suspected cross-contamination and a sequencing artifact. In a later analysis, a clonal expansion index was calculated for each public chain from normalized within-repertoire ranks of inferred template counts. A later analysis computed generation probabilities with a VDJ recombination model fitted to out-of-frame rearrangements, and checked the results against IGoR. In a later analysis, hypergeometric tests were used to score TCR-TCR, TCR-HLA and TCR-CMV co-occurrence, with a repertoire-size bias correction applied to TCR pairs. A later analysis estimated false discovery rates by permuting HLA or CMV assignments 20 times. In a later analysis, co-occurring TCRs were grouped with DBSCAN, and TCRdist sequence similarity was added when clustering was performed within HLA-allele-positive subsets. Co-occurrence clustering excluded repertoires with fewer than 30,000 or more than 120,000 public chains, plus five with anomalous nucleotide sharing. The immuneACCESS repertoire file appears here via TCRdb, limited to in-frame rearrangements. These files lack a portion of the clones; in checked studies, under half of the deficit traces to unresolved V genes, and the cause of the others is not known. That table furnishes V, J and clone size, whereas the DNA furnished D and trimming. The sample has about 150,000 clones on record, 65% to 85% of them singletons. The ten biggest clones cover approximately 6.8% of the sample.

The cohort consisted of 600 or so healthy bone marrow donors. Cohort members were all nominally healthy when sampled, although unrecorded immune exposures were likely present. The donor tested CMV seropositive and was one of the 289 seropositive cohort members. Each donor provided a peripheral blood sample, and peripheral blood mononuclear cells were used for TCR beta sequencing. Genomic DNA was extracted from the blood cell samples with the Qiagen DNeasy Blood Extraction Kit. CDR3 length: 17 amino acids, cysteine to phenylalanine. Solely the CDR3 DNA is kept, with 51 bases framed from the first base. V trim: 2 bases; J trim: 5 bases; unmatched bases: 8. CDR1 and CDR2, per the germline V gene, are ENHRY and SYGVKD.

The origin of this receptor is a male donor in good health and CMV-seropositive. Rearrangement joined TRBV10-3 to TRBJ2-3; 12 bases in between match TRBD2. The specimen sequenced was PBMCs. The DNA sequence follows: TGTGCCATCAGTGAGCAACCGACTAGCGGGAGTAGAGATACGCAGTATTTT. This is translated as CAISEQPTSGSRDTQYF.